This TCR beta chain was obtained from a study of cytomegalovirus exposure and HLA in healthy donors. Study-wide results and caveats: Productive rates of about 90% or about 30% were seen for most TCR beta V segments in an earlier analysis.

Germline V gives CDR1 SQVTM, CDR2 ANQGSEA. This CDR3 has 17 amino acids. With V trimmed by 0 bases and J by 3 bases, 7 bases remained unmatched. Use of 60 Vbeta and 13 Jbeta primers characterized the PCR. Study processing details: Later, 75 million to 100 million unique TCR beta chains were counted in an analysis, and roughly 11 million of them were shared. Only in-frame clones appear in the TCRdb table, and some are missing; sequencing was by immunoSEQ multiplex PCR. For V, J and clone size, that table is used; D and trimming come from the DNA. The data hold 90,000 or so clones, with over 55% observed a single time. Regarding this clone: As yet, its antigen is unknown.

The source of this sequence is a boy under 18 in good health and CMV-seropositive. The sequencing sample was made of PBMCs. This chain links TRBV29-1 with TRBJ2-3; 12 bases map to TRBD1. The CDR3 here is CSVEDRDRGPGTDTQYF. In DNA, the CDR3 is TGCAGCGTTGAAGATCGGGACAGGGGGCCTGGGACAGATACGCAGTATTTT.